The 29 T cell receptor beta chains below all came from one sample that was sequenced in a study of blood T cells in healthy people across ages. It was with a sample-barcoded 5' primer and a J-beta primer mix that a second PCR of about 6 to 12 cycles was run. MiXCR, applied by TCRdb to the 5' RACE reads, yields one record per CDR3 protein. The profile shows around 1.5 million distinct CDR3 sequences, approximately 63% of them singletons. Sequenced input: blood. The receptor source for this set is a man aged 18 to 35 in good health.

This clonotype was detected only a few times. The V call is TRBV6-5, the J call TRBJ2-3; tentatively, D is TRBD2 (5 bases). The V gene's germline CDR1 is MNHEY and CDR2 SVGAGI. Trimming pared 10 bases from V and 2 bases from J, leaving 19 bases between. The CDR3 spans 15 residues. The CDR3 sequence is CATRGSPILTDTQYF. DNA for the CDR3: TGTGCCACCCGAGGGTCTCCAATTCTCACAGATACGCAGTATTTT.

V gene TRBV7-9 combines with J gene TRBJ2-1, with TRBD2 as a possible D gene (6 bases). The CDR3 spans 14 residues. V lost 2 bases, J lost 7 bases, and 12 bases lay in between. Germline V gene data show CDR1 as SEHNR and CDR2 as FQNEAQ (reference sequence). Here the CDR3 reads CASSLNGLANEQFF. The CDR3, as DNA: TGTGCCAGCAGCTTAAATGGGCTAGCGAATGAGCAGTTCTTC.

This clonotype appeared a few times. The chain has TRBV27 and TRBJ1-6; 7 bases are a match to TRBD1. Germline values: CDR1 MNHEY, CDR2 SMNVEV (reference sequence). This CDR3 is built from 14 residues. After removal of 2 bases from V and 8 bases from J, the junction contained 3 bases not matched to a gene. The CDR3 DNA reads TGTGCCAGCAGTTTACCAGGGGGGCATTCACCCCTCCACTTT. This codes for CASSLPGGHSPLHF.

The J gene is TRBJ2-4, the V gene TRBV20-1, with 12 positions matching TRBD2. From germline, CDR1 is DFQATT and CDR2 SNEGSKA (reference sequence). This CDR3 has 16 residues. The trim removed 2 bases at V and 13 bases at J, leaving 15 bases unmatched. In DNA, the CDR3 is TGCAGTGCTAGACCTTTGACTAGCGGGAGTATTCGTGAGCAGTACTTC. Its translation: CSARPLTSGSIREQYF.

The table lists this clonotype with a few counts. The V call is TRBV6-2 or TRBV6-3, the J call TRBJ1-2; weak D call: TRBD1 (5 bases). V was trimmed by 5 bases and J by 2 bases, leaving 12 bases between them. The germline gives CDR1 MNHEY, CDR2 SVGEGT. This CDR3 has 14 amino acids. Here the CDR3 reads CASSPGRLNYGYTF. The CDR3 DNA follows: TGTGCCAGCAGTCCGGGACGCCTAAACTATGGCTACACCTTC.

The table lists this clonotype with a count of one. The junction departs from germline at one end; a sequencing error may be responsible. The chain employs TRBV12-3 or TRBV12-4 and TRBJ1-6; D remains ambiguous. The CDR3 has 15 amino acids. The DNA for the CDR3 is TGTTCCAGCAGTTTAGACGGCGGAGCAAATTCACCCCTCCACTTT. As protein: CSSSLDGGANSPLHF.

The chain couples TRBV6-2 or TRBV6-3 to TRBJ1-1; D unresolved. The CDR3 contains 13 residues. With 0 bases removed from V and 8 bases from J, the gap between germline ends came to 10 bases. Germline loops: CDR1 MNHEY, CDR2 SVGEGT. The CDR3 bases are TGTGCCAGCAGTTACTCGCCCGCCGCGGAAGCTTTCTTT. It is translated as CASSYSPAAEAFF.

The V and J genes are TRBV15 and TRBJ2-7; 8 nucleotides line up with TRBD2. The DNA end lines up better with TRBJ2-5; the J call may be wrong. In germline, CDR1 is LNHNV, CDR2 YYDKDF (reference sequence). The CDR3 runs to 15 residues. CDR3 DNA: TGTGCCACCAGCAGAGATCGGGGGGGGCAAGAGACCCAGTACTTC. It specifies CATSRDRGGQETQYF.

A few counts support this clonotype. J is TRBJ1-1 and V is TRBV4-1, with D possibly matching TRBD1 (6 bases). The CDR3 spans 15 residues. CDR1 and CDR2 from the germline V gene are MGHRA and YSYEKL. Trimming pared 0 bases from V and 5 bases from J, leaving 13 bases between. Here the CDR3 reads CASSQERQGRTEAFF. CDR3 coding DNA: TGCGCCAGCAGCCAAGAAAGGCAGGGGAGGACTGAAGCTTTCTTT.

The J gene is TRBJ2-1, the V gene TRBV10-2, with 11 bases that match TRBD2. Germline V gene lookup returns CDR1 WSHSY and CDR2 SAAADI. V dropped 7 bases and J dropped 7; count of bases not matched to a gene: 6. The CDR3 is 14 residues long. The DNA for the CDR3 is TGCGCCAGCATGACTAGCGGGGCATTAAATGAGCAGTTCTTC. It codes for CASMTSGALNEQFF.

This rearrangement joins TRBV27 to TRBJ1-2, with 7 bases matching TRBD1. Germline CDR1 MNHEY, CDR2 SMNVEV (reference sequence). V was pared by 0 bases and J by 3 bases, with 13 bases of the junction left unmatched. CDR3 length: 18 residues. DNA for the CDR3: TGTGCCAGCAGTTTATCAGGGGAGAGGGGGCCGATTGACTATGGCTACACCTTC. It encodes CASSLSGERGPIDYGYTF.

V is TRBV29-1 and J is TRBJ2-1; 7 nucleotides agree with TRBD1. The germline CDR1 and CDR2 sequences are SQVTM and ANQGSEA. V shed 1 base and J 0 bases; nucleotides not matched to a gene: 0. This CDR3 comprises 14 residues. DNA of the CDR3: TGCAGCGTTGAAGGGGACAGCTCCTACAATGAGCAGTTCTTC. Its translation is CSVEGDSSYNEQFF.

V and J are TRBV7-2 and TRBJ2-7; 9 bases line up with TRBD2. Germline-derived CDR1 and CDR2 are SGHTA and FQGNSA. Unmatched junction bases numbered 6, after V lost 4 bases and J lost 5 bases. CDR3 size: 14 residues. CDR3 in DNA: TGTGCCAGCAGCTCGATAGCGGGAGTCCACGAGCAGTACTTC. Protein: CASSSIAGVHEQYF.

The sample holds a few counts of this clonotype. The rearrangement links TRBV20-1 to TRBJ2-1; D is uncertain. The CDR3 has 13 amino acids. Germline values: CDR1 DFQATT, CDR2 SNEGSKA (reference sequence). The CDR3, as DNA: TGCAGCGCAGCGCGGAGTTCCTACAATGAGCAGTTCTTC. This gives the protein CSAARSSYNEQFF.

This chain connects TRBV2 to TRBJ1-4; 8 bases map to TRBD1. Trimming removed 3 bases from V and 8 bases from J; junction bases left unmatched: 5. CDR3 size: 14 residues. Looked up from germline, CDR1 is SNHLY and CDR2 is FYNNEI. The CDR3 DNA sequence: TGTGCCAGCAGTGATGGGACAGGAACCGAAAAACTGTTTTTT. It codes for CASSDGTGTEKLFF.

The chain has TRBV20-1 and TRBJ2-5; unclear D gene. Trimming took 7 bases from V and 2 from J, leaving 17 bases between them. Germline lookup yields CDR1 DFQATT and CDR2 SNEGSKA (reference sequence). The CDR3 sequence is 14 residues long. The CDR3 is CSVSYSYSQETQYF. The CDR3 region has the DNA TGCAGTGTCTCCTATTCTTATAGTCAAGAGACCCAGTACTTC.

This chain connects TRBV5-1 to TRBJ2-4; TRBD2 agrees at 7 bases. The V gene end was trimmed by 0 bases and the J gene end by 1 base; junction bases not matched to a gene: 4. The CDR3 extends over 16 amino acids. The germline gives CDR1 SGHRS, CDR2 YFSETQ. CDR3 sequence reads: CASSLGGGTAKNIQYF. The CDR3 coding sequence is TGCGCCAGCAGCTTGGGGGGGGGAACGGCCAAAAACATTCAGTACTTC.

This clonotype was counted a few times. J is TRBJ1-2 and V is TRBV6-5; D call uncertain. Germline V CDR1 and CDR2: MNHEY, SVGAGI. V was pared by 7 bases and J by 4 bases, with 7 bases between. This CDR3 region has 11 residues. CDR3 sequence (DNA): TGTGCCAGCATGGGAGCCTATGGCTACACCTTC. This translates into CASMGAYGYTF.

J is TRBJ2-6 and V is TRBV4-3; D gene uncertain. Trimming cost V 4 bases and J 4 bases, with 5 bases left between them. The CDR3 runs 13 residues. Germline values: CDR1 LGHNA, CDR2 YSLEER. The CDR3 nucleotides are TGCGCCAGCAGCCCGATGGGGGCCAACGTCCTGACTTTC. Protein: CASSPMGANVLTF.

This clonotype was picked up a small number of times. The chain has TRBV4-1 and TRBJ1-2, with D possibly being TRBD1 (6 bases). Germline CDR1 MGHRA, CDR2 YSYEKL. The CDR3 is made up of 12 amino acids. V was clipped by 3 bases and J by 7 bases, with 9 bases between them. For the CDR3, the DNA is TGCGCCAGCAGCCATGGGGGCGGTGGCTACACCTTC. It yields the protein CASSHGGGGYTF.

The CDR3 loop is CSVRGGPLNEQFF. The CDR3 coding sequence is TGCAGCGTCAGGGGGGGCCCCCTCAATGAGCAGTTCTTC. The chain uses TRBV29-1 and TRBJ2-1; D tentatively fits TRBD1 or TRBD2 (7 bases each). V lost 6 bases and J lost 6, with 15 bases in between. The CDR3 loop spans 13 amino acids. The germline gives CDR1 SQVTM, CDR2 ANQGSEA.

Points on this clonotype: One junction end does not reproduce the germline sequence, and a read error may be involved. V usage is TRBV4-3 and J usage is TRBJ2-7; 10 bases match TRBD2. The length of the CDR3 is 19 residues. The germline V gene encodes CDR1 LGHNA and CDR2 YSLEER. CDR3 sequence reads: CANSQLAGELGGGSYEQYF. Here the CDR3 DNA reads TGCGCCAACAGCCAGCTAGCGGGGGAGCTCGGGGGAGGATCCTACGAGCAGTACTTC.

The rearrangement joins TRBV29-1 to TRBJ2-3; 7 nucleotides match TRBD2. CDR3 length: 12 amino acids. Germline values: CDR1 SQVTM, CDR2 ANQGSEA. J gave up 8 bases and V 4 bases, and 6 bases lay outside the gene matches. The CDR3 region is CSVGAGDGTQYF. The DNA for the CDR3 is TGCAGCGTTGGGGCGGGAGATGGTACGCAGTATTTT.

The chain combines TRBV4-2 with TRBJ2-7; the match to TRBD1 covers 8 bases. The germline V gene encodes CDR1 LGHNA and CDR2 YNFKEQ. V lost 4 bases and J lost 2; bases outside the gene matches: 7. The CDR3 is 15 residues long. The CDR3 is CASSPGQGATYEQYF. The DNA of the CDR3 is TGTGCCAGCAGCCCCGGACAGGGAGCCACCTACGAGCAGTACTTC.

V is TRBV20-1 and J is TRBJ2-7; 8 nucleotides agree with TRBD1. The ends lost 2 bases at V and 0 bases at J; junction bases unmatched: 6. The CDR3 is 15 residues long. The germline gives CDR1 DFQATT, CDR2 SNEGSKA (reference sequence). CDR3 bases: TGCAGTGCTAGACAGGGGGCCTTTAGCTCCTACGAGCAGTACTTC. The encoded protein is CSARQGAFSSYEQYF.

The chain joins TRBV20-1 to TRBJ2-4; 12 positions match TRBD2. This CDR3 is 15 amino acids long. Germline loops: CDR1 DFQATT, CDR2 SNEGSKA (reference sequence). Losses at the gene ends were 7 bases for V and 8 bases for J; bases not matched to a gene: 12. The CDR3 protein is CSVTSGRLGEDIQYF. CDR3 nucleotide sequence: TGCAGTGTCACTAGCGGGAGGCTCGGGGAGGACATTCAGTACTTC.

The chain joins TRBV7-2 to TRBJ2-7; D tentatively fits TRBD1 or TRBD2 (5 bases each). The CDR3 sequence is 15 residues long. V lost 3 bases to trimming and J lost 3 bases, with 15 bases between them. Germline values: CDR1 SGHTA, CDR2 FQGNSA. The CDR3 here is CASSFNRDLNYEQYF. CDR3 bases: TGTGCCAGCAGCTTTAACCGGGACCTCAACTACGAGCAGTACTTC.

The table lists this clonotype with a few counts. The chain employs TRBV28 and TRBJ2-5, with D possibly TRBD2 on 6 matching bases. V was trimmed by 1 base and J by 4 bases, leaving 16 bases between them. The CDR3 totals 16 residues. CDR1 MDHEN and CDR2 SYDVKM come from the germline V gene. CDR3 sequence: CASSLFGAQEGETQYF. In DNA form, the CDR3 reads TGTGCCAGCAGTTTATTCGGGGCTCAGGAGGGAGAGACCCAGTACTTC.

The chain couples TRBV5-1 to TRBJ2-1; maybe TRBD2 (5 bases). Germline assignment: CDR1 SGHRS and CDR2 YFSETQ. The CDR3 covers 16 residues. V was pared by 3 bases and J by 0 bases, with 13 bases between. The CDR3, as DNA: TGCGCCAGCAGCTCGATGAGCGGTACCTCCTACAATGAGCAGTTCTTC. Its translation: CASSSMSGTSYNEQFF. The variable domain in full, completed from reference TRBV5-1 and TRBJ2-1, reads KAGVTQTPRYLIKTRGQQVTLSCSPISGHRSVSWYQQTPGQGLQFLFEYFSETQRNKGNFPGRFSGRQFSNSRSEMNVSTLELGDSALYLCASSSMSGTSYNEQFFGPGTRLTVL.